This T cell receptor beta chain was obtained from a study of brain T cells in children with intractable seizures. TCRdb keeps only in-frame clones here, not all; method: immunoSEQ multiplex PCR. The sample consists of some 76,000 clones, about 93% of them appearing once. Only cases whose brain tissue showed the highest T cell transcript signatures were sequenced. The V and J ends lost 4 bases and 5 bases respectively, with 17 bases between them. This CDR3 is built from 15 residues. Germline lookup yields CDR1 LNHDA and CDR2 SQIVND (reference sequence). This clonotype was sampled from a boy younger than two with tuberous sclerosis and intractable seizures. The specimen comprised peripheral blood, sampled at surgery. The V gene is TRBV19, the J gene TRBJ2-5; TRBD1 might be the D (5 bases). The CDR3 loop reads CASSTRTAGRETQYF. CDR3 nucleotides: TGTGCCAGTAGTACACGGACGGCAGGGCGGGAGACCCAGTACTTC.